The 19 T cell receptor beta chains given below trace back to one sample, sequenced in a study of immune characterization of retroperitoneal liposarcoma. TCRdb passed the PCR reads through MiXCR, listing each CDR3 protein once. The sample lists roughly 11,000 distinct CDR3 sequences; around a quarter were seen once. Sequenced sample: tumor tissue. Receptors originate from a male donor with retroperitoneal liposarcoma.

This clonotype was counted once. The chain links TRBV6-1 to TRBJ2-1, with 9 nucleotides matching TRBD1. The J call may be in error: the DNA end matches TRBJ2-7 better. Looked up from germline, CDR1 is MNHNS and CDR2 is SASEGT. The CDR3 has 14 residues. The CDR3 region is CASSERDRVHEQYF. The CDR3 DNA sequence: TGTGCCAGCAGTGAAAGGGACAGGGTCCACGAGCAGTACTTC.

This clonotype was observed a handful of times. The J gene is TRBJ2-4, the V gene TRBV27; the D is unclear. Per the germline V gene, CDR1 is MNHEY and CDR2 is SMNVEV (reference sequence). CDR3 length equals 16 residues. V lost 8 bases and J 0 bases, leaving 17 bases between the germline ends. The CDR3 DNA follows: TGTGCCAGCCACTACAGAAAAGACATAGCCAAAAACATTCAGTACTTC. Its translation is CASHYRKDIAKNIQYF.

This clonotype is medium-sized by share. V usage is TRBV7-2 and J usage is TRBJ2-1, with TRBD2 matching 7 bases. This CDR3 contains 13 residues. The germline gives CDR1 SGHTA, CDR2 FQGNSA. Losses at the gene ends were 5 bases for V and 11 bases for J; bases not matched to a gene: 9. CDR3 in DNA: TGTGCCAGCAGCGAAGGAGGGGACTATCAGCAGTTCTTC. Translating gives CASSEGGDYQQFF.

This clonotype was found a few times. The chain carries TRBV11-2 and TRBJ2-1; 7 nucleotides line up with TRBD2. TRBJ2-7 matches the DNA end more closely, so the J call is doubtful. CDR1 and CDR2 (germline): SGHAT, FQNNGV. The CDR3 runs 13 residues. The CDR3 DNA reads TGTGCCAGCAGCTTAGGGGAGGGGAGTGAGCAGTACTTC. It encodes CASSLGEGSEQYF.

The sample holds many counts of this clonotype. V is TRBV7-8 and J is TRBJ2-1, with 13 bases aligning to TRBD2. Per germline, CDR1 SGHVS and CDR2 FQNEAQ. V lost 1 base to trimming and J lost 10 bases; unmatched junction nucleotides: 4. The CDR3 has 15 residues. CDR3 loop: CASSLGLAGGGEQFF. CDR3 bases: TGTGCCAGCAGCTTAGGACTAGCGGGAGGCGGAGAGCAGTTCTTC.

This clonotype was seen ten or more times. J is TRBJ2-5 and V is TRBV6-1; TRBD1 might be the D (5 bases). CDR3 length: 12 amino acids. Germline V lookup: CDR1 MNHNS, CDR2 SASEGT. Between the trimmed V and J ends, which lost 6 bases and 0 bases, there was a span of 5 bases. The CDR3 DNA reads as TGTGCCAGCAGACAGGACCAAGAGACCCAGTACTTC. This sequence encodes CASRQDQETQYF.

V is TRBV6-1 and J is TRBJ2-3, with 9 bases aligning to TRBD2. Unmatched junction bases numbered 6, after V lost 6 bases and J lost 2 bases. Germline assignment: CDR1 MNHNS and CDR2 SASEGT. The CDR3 loop spans 15 amino acids. Written as DNA, the CDR3 is TGTGCCAGCAGATTTAGCGGGGGATACACAGATACGCAGTATTTT. Amino acids: CASRFSGGYTDTQYF.

Sample share makes this clonotype medium-sized. The rearrangement joins TRBV6-1 to TRBJ2-6, with 9 bases that match TRBD1. Looked up from germline, CDR1 is MNHNS and CDR2 is SASEGT. J gave up 1 base and V 7 bases, and 8 bases lay outside the gene matches. The CDR3 runs 17 residues. CDR3 loop: CASTLTGGTSGANVLTF. The CDR3 DNA sequence: TGTGCCAGCACCCTGACAGGGGGTACTTCTGGGGCCAACGTCCTGACTTTC.

This clonotype is labeled medium-sized. J is TRBJ2-5 and V is TRBV6-6, with no clear D. The CDR3 spans 14 residues. V was trimmed by 0 bases and J by 2 bases, leaving 7 bases between them. Germline CDR1 is MNHNY and CDR2 is SVGAGI (reference sequence). In DNA form, the CDR3 reads TGTGCCAGCAGTTACTCCCGCAGGCAAGAGACCCAGTACTTC. This translates into CASSYSRRQETQYF.

The chain combines TRBV6-5 with TRBJ1-2, with no clear D. CDR3 size: 14 residues. Germline CDR1 MNHEY, CDR2 SVGAGI. Trimming took off 0 bases at V and 4 bases at J, with 9 bases between the two ends. CDR3 amino acids: CASSYSSGFYGYTF. In DNA, the CDR3 is TGTGCCAGCAGTTACTCGTCGGGGTTCTATGGCTACACCTTC.

In regard to this clonotype: Since the CDR3 does not end with the conserved phenylalanine or tryptophan, this likely comes from a read error. The chain couples TRBV6-6 to TRBJ2-7; 9 bases align to TRBD2. The CDR3 sequence is 16 residues long. The ends lost 4 bases at V and 7 bases at J; junction bases unmatched: 14. Germline-derived CDR1 and CDR2 are MNHNY and SVGAGI (reference sequence). Written as DNA, the CDR3 is TGTGCCAGCAGTTCTCCCGGGACTAGCTCCTACAATGAGCAGTACCCC. This encodes CASSSPGTSSYNEQYP.

This clonotype is deemed medium-sized. This chain links TRBV7-2 with TRBJ2-5; no clear D gene. The ends were cut back, 2 bases at V and 4 bases at J, with 14 bases in the middle. The CDR3 has 15 amino acids. The germline V gene has CDR1 SGHTA and CDR2 FQGNSA. CDR3 DNA: TGTGCCAGCAGCTTAATCCAGCTCCCCGGAGAGACCCAGTACTTC. Its translation: CASSLIQLPGETQYF.

This clonotype was observed many times. One end of the junction is discordant with germline, which a read error may explain. The chain links TRBV7-7 to TRBJ2-1, with TRBD2 matching 13 bases. The J call may not be correct, given that the DNA end is closer to TRBJ2-7. Per the germline V gene, CDR1 is SSHAT and CDR2 is FNYEAQ (reference sequence). The CDR3 is 14 amino acids. CDR3 coding DNA: TGTGCTAGCAGCCCCGGACTAGCGGGAGTTGAGCAGTACTTC. As protein: CASSPGLAGVEQYF.

The V and J genes are TRBV27 and TRBJ2-1; TRBD2 might be the D (7 bases). The J call could be wrong; TRBJ2-7 is a better fit for the DNA end. Germline V CDR1 and CDR2: MNHEY, SMNVEV (reference sequence). CDR3 length: 15 residues. The CDR3 nucleotides are TGTGCCAGCAGTTTATCGGGGGGGGCCTACAATGAGCAGTACTTC. The encoded protein is CASSLSGGAYNEQYF.

This clonotype was counted a few times. The chain couples TRBV11-2 to TRBJ2-1; no firm D call. V was shortened by 4 bases and J by 1 base, with 8 bases between the two germline ends. CDR3 size: 14 residues. CDR1 is SGHAT and CDR2 is FQNNGV in the germline V gene. The chain's CDR3 is CASSSLISYNEQFF. The CDR3 bases are TGTGCCAGCAGCTCCCTAATATCCTACAATGAGCAGTTCTTC.

This clonotype has a handful of counts. The rearrangement joins TRBV12-3 or TRBV12-4 to TRBJ1-5; TRBD1 agrees at 7 bases. J lost 5 bases, V lost 6 bases, and 4 bases had no gene match. There are 13 residues in the CDR3. CDR3 DNA sequence: TGTGCCAGCAGCCCGGACAGGTATCAGCCCCAGCATTTT. Encoded protein: CASSPDRYQPQHF.

This rearrangement joins TRBV6-1 to TRBJ1-2; 8 nucleotides align to TRBD1. From germline, CDR1 is MNHNS and CDR2 SASEGT. J gave up 6 bases and V 3 bases, and 0 bases lay outside the gene matches. CDR3 length: 12 amino acids. The CDR3 loop is CASSDRGHGYTF. The CDR3 DNA follows: TGTGCCAGCAGTGACAGGGGGCATGGCTACACCTTC.

CDR3 sequence (DNA): TGTGCCAGCAGTGAGACGGGCAGTCCAGAGACCCAGTTCTTC. Protein product: CASSETGSPETQFF. The chain employs TRBV6-1 and TRBJ2-1; D is unresolved. Germline V lookup: CDR1 MNHNS, CDR2 SASEGT. This CDR3 region has 14 residues. Trimming cost V 3 bases and J 13 bases, with 19 bases left between them.

This clonotype came up many times. The genes are TRBV7-8 and TRBJ2-1; 10 bases agree with TRBD2. The J call is doubtful: the DNA matches TRBJ2-7 better. Germline loops: CDR1 SGHVS, CDR2 FQNEAQ. This CDR3 is built from 17 residues. Here the CDR3 reads CASSLLAGGLSYNEQYF. For the CDR3, the DNA is TGTGCCAGCAGCTTATTAGCGGGGGGACTCTCCTACAATGAGCAGTACTTC.